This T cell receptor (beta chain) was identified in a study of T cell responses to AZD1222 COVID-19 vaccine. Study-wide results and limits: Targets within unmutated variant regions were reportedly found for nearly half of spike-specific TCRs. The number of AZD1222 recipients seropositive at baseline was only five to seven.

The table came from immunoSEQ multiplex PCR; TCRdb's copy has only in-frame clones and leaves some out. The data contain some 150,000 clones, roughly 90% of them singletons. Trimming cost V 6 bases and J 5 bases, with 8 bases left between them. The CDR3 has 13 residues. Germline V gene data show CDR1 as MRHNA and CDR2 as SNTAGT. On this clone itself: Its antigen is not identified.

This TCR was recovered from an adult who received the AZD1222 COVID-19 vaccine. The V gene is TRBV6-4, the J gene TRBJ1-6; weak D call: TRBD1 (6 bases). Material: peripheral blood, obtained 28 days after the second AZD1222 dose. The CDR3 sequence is CASRGGDNSPLHF. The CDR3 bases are TGTGCCAGCAGAGGGGGAGATAATTCACCCCTCCACTTT.